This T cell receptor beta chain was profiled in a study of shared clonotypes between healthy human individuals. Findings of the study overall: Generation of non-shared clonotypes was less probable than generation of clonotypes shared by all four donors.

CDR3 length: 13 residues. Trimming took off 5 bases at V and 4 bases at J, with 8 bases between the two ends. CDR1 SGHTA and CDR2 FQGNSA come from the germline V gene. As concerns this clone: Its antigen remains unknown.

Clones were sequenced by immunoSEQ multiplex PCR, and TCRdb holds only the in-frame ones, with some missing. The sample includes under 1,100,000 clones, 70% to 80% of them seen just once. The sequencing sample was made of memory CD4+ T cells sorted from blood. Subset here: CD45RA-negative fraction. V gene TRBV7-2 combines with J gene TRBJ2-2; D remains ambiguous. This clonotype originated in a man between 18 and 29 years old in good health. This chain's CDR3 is CASSPKITGELFF. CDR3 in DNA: TGTGCCAGCAGCCCAAAAATCACCGGGGAGCTGTTTTTT.